Each of the 3 T cell receptor beta chains below was sequenced from the same sample in a study of blood T cell repertoires in COVID-19. Using immunoSEQ multiplex PCR, the repertoire was profiled, and TCRdb retains in-frame clones only, with some absent. The sample gives a few hundred thousand clones, around 92% of which show up once; approximately 3% is in the top ten. Material for sequencing was peripheral blood. These receptors originate from a woman aged 25 to 45 with COVID-19, enrolled during active disease.

This chain uses TRBV25-1 with TRBJ2-1; 8 positions match TRBD2. V lost 1 base, J lost 7 bases, and 12 bases stayed unmatched. Germline lookup yields CDR1 MGHDK and CDR2 SYGVNS. CDR3 length equals 17 residues. The CDR3 DNA sequence: TGTGCCAGCAGTGAATGTCGGTCTAGCGGGTACCAAAATGAGCAGTTCTTC. Residues: CASSECRSSGYQNEQFF.

The chain is built from TRBV6-2 or TRBV6-3 and TRBJ1-1, with TRBD1 identical over 10 bases. CDR1 and CDR2 (germline): MNHEY, SVGEGT. Trimming removed 2 bases from V and 4 bases from J; junction bases left unmatched: 13. The CDR3 loop spans 18 amino acids. CDR3: CASSYRNRQGARSTEAFF. CDR3 nucleotide sequence: TGTGCCAGCAGTTACCGAAATCGACAGGGGGCGCGGAGCACTGAAGCTTTCTTT.

The chain uses TRBV27 and TRBJ2-1; D call uncertain. This CDR3 is built from 14 residues. The V end was cut by 5 bases, the J end by 0 bases, with 8 bases between. Per germline, CDR1 MNHEY and CDR2 SMNVEV (reference sequence). In nucleotides, the CDR3 is TGTGCCAGCAGTATTTCTAGCTCCTACAATGAGCAGTTCTTC. Translation: CASSISSSYNEQFF.